These 5 T cell receptor beta chains were sequenced from one sample in a study of shared clonotypes between healthy human individuals. CD45RO negativity and positive selection for CCR7 defined naive CD8 cells, a population that excluded terminally differentiated effector memory CD45RA+ cells. Sequenced by immunoSEQ multiplex PCR; TCRdb stores in-frame clones only, minus some. Among about 2 million clones listed, less than 95% were seen once. The sample consisted of naive CD8+ T cells sorted from blood. The receptors shown here come from a young man in good health.

V gene TRBV11-2 combines with J gene TRBJ2-7; TRBD1 matches 7 bases. J was trimmed by 6 bases and V by 5 bases; bases with no gene match: 16. The CDR3 length is 16 residues. The germline V gene has CDR1 SGHAT and CDR2 FQNNGV. The CDR3 sequence: CASSHLRDREMFEQYF. CDR3 in DNA: TGTGCCAGCAGCCACCTCCGAGACAGGGAAATGTTCGAGCAGTACTTC.

The DNA for the CDR3 is TGTGCCACCGTATTAAACAATGAGCAGTTCTTC. Translated: CATVLNNEQFF. The V call is TRBV27, the J call TRBJ2-1; D is uncertain. The V gene's germline CDR1 is MNHEY and CDR2 SMNVEV (reference sequence). There are 11 residues in the CDR3. The V end lost 10 bases, the J end lost 5 bases, and 9 bases lay between the germline ends.

This sequence joins TRBV27 and TRBJ2-1, with D possibly called TRBD1 or TRBD2 (5 bases each). V lost 3 bases to trimming and J lost 4 bases, with 16 bases between them. CDR1 is MNHEY and CDR2 is SMNVEV in the germline V gene (reference sequence). The length of the CDR3 is 16 residues. The CDR3 here is CASSFLPGPSYNEQFF. CDR3 nucleotides: TGTGCCAGCAGTTTTCTCCCGGGACCGTCGTACAATGAGCAGTTCTTC.

V gene TRBV13 combines with J gene TRBJ1-2, with a possible D match to TRBD1 (5 bases). The CDR3 runs 13 residues. The V gene's germline CDR1 is PRHDT and CDR2 FYEKMQ (reference sequence). The V gene lost 6 bases and the J gene lost 2 bases, with 10 bases spanning the gap. CDR3 DNA sequence: TGTGCCAGCAGTGGGACCGGAAACTATGGCTACACCTTC. This codes for CASSGTGNYGYTF.

This chain links TRBV11-2 with TRBJ1-2, with D tentatively TRBD1 (5 bases). CDR1 is SGHAT, CDR2 FQNNGV, per germline. V gave up 7 bases and J gave up 1 base, with 10 bases separating them. The CDR3 runs to 13 residues. CDR3 protein: CASTDDSNYGYTF. The DNA for the CDR3 is TGTGCCAGCACCGACGACAGTAACTATGGCTACACCTTC.